The 14 T cell receptor beta chains presented below share a single source sample, sequenced in a study of T cell repertoires in cytomegalovirus infection. Using its own MiXCR run on the reads, TCRdb lists one record per CDR3 protein. The table shows about 60,000 distinct CDR3 sequences, with roughly 20% occurring only once. These receptors' antigens are unknown. The sequenced sample was CD8+ T cells from cultured PBMCs, obtained from culture after CMV antigen stimulation. All receptors derive from a human donor in good health (CMV status not recorded). Some clones in this sample may be carry-over from other donors' samples.

The genes are TRBV5-4 and TRBJ2-7; a possible D gene is TRBD2 (5 bases). Trimming cost V 3 bases and J 7 bases, with 11 bases left between them. Looked up from germline, CDR1 is SGHNT and CDR2 is YYREEE (reference sequence). This CDR3 has 12 residues. The CDR3 DNA sequence: TGTGCCAGCAGCTGGGAAACGGGAGAGCAGTACTTC. The encoded protein is CASSWETGEQYF.

The V and J genes are TRBV6-2 or TRBV6-3 and TRBJ1-5; 11 bases map to TRBD1. The CDR3 is 16 residues long. Germline V CDR1 and CDR2: MNHEY, SVGEGT. J lost 7 bases, V lost 7 bases, and 12 bases had no gene match. This CDR3 is CASTKGWTGGRQPQHF. CDR3 coding DNA: TGTGCCAGCACTAAAGGGTGGACAGGGGGCAGGCAGCCCCAGCATTTT.

This clonotype occurred a few times. The V and J genes are TRBV7-8 and TRBJ2-3; D may be TRBD2 (5 bases). V was trimmed by 3 bases and J by 4 bases, leaving 14 bases between them. Germline V gene data show CDR1 as SGHVS and CDR2 as FQNEAQ. The CDR3 loop spans 15 amino acids. CDR3 in DNA: TGTGCCAGCAGCTTCGAGGGCCGTAGCGCAGATACGCAGTATTTT. It yields the protein CASSFEGRSADTQYF. Complete variable domain (other parts from reference TRBV7-8 and TRBJ2-3): GAGVSQSPRYKVAKRGQDVALRCDPISGHVSLFWYQQALGQGPEFLTYFQNEAQLDKSGLPSDRFFAERPEGSVSTLKIQRTQQEDSAVYLCASSFEGRSADTQYFGPGTRLTVL.

The chain links TRBV7-2 to TRBJ1-2; 7 nucleotides align to TRBD1. Unmatched junction bases numbered 8, after V lost 3 bases and J lost 1 base. From germline, CDR1 is SGHTA and CDR2 FQGNSA. This CDR3 has 16 residues. The CDR3 reads CASSLTGQVLNYGYTF. The CDR3 DNA reads TGTGCCAGCAGCTTGACCGGACAGGTACTTAACTATGGCTACACCTTC.

This clonotype was recorded a few times. The chain combines TRBV7-3 with TRBJ2-2; 9 bases map to TRBD1. The CDR3 consists of 16 residues. Germline lookup yields CDR1 SGHTA and CDR2 FQGTGA. Unmatched junction bases numbered 8, after V lost 5 bases and J lost 4 bases. CDR3 in DNA: TGTGCCAGCAGCGGGGCACAGGGGGCAGTCACCGGGGAGCTGTTTTTT. It encodes CASSGAQGAVTGELFF. Full variable domain (rest looked up from reference TRBV7-3 and TRBJ2-2): GAGVSQTPSNKVTEKGKYVELRCDPISGHTALYWYRQSLGQGPEFLIYFQGTGAADDSGLPNDRFFAVRPEGSVSTLKIQRTERGDSAVYLCASSGAQGAVTGELFFGEGSRLTVL.

This sequence joins TRBV4-3 and TRBJ2-3; 7 positions agree with TRBD2. The length of the CDR3 is 13 residues. V lost 4 bases and J lost 6; bases outside the gene matches: 4. Per the germline V gene, CDR1 is LGHNA and CDR2 is YSLEER. The CDR3 bases are TGCGCCAGCAGCCTACTGGGGGGGGATACGCAGTATTTT. This gives the protein CASSLLGGDTQYF.

The rearrangement joins TRBV18 to TRBJ1-4, with TRBD1 matching over 7 bases. The CDR3 is made up of 17 amino acids. The junction had 7 bases not matched to a gene; V was cut back by 3 bases and J by 0 bases. Germline-derived CDR1 and CDR2 are KGHSH and LQKENI. This chain's CDR3 is CASSPPGTDPTNEKLFF. As DNA, the CDR3 is TGTGCCAGCTCACCGCCCGGGACAGACCCAACTAATGAAAAACTGTTTTTT.

The V and J genes are TRBV10-3 and TRBJ1-1; D is possibly TRBD1 (5 bases). The CDR3 runs to 17 residues. Germline assignment: CDR1 ENHRY and CDR2 SYGVKD. V was cut by 1 base and J by 1 base, with 16 bases left in between. The CDR3 sequence: CAISEFVREGPNTEAFF. Here the CDR3 DNA reads TGTGCCATCAGTGAGTTTGTACGGGAGGGGCCGAACACTGAAGCTTTCTTT.

This clonotype showed up just once. This chain connects TRBV12-3 or TRBV12-4 to TRBJ2-1, with D perhaps matching TRBD1 or TRBD2 (6 bases each). Trimming cost V 1 base and J 0 bases, with 16 bases left between them. CDR3 length: 18 amino acids. The DNA for the CDR3 is TGTGCCAGCAGTTTAGAGTTAGGGGGGAAGGTCTCCTACAATGAGCAGTTCTTC. Amino acid sequence: CASSLELGGKVSYNEQFF.

Here the CDR3 reads CASSPIEGKETQYF. The DNA of the CDR3 is TGTGCCAGCAGCCCAATAGAGGGCAAGGAGACCCAGTACTTC. This chain joins TRBV12-3 or TRBV12-4 and TRBJ2-5; D possibly corresponds to TRBD2 (5 bases). The CDR3 is 14 amino acids. Trimming took off 6 bases at V and 5 bases at J, with 16 bases between the two ends.

This clonotype was seen many times. V usage is TRBV29-1 and J usage is TRBJ2-5; D uncertain. The V gene's germline CDR1 is SQVTM and CDR2 ANQGSEA. This CDR3 spans 14 amino acids. Trimming took off 7 bases at V and 1 base at J, with 16 bases between the two ends. The CDR3 DNA follows: TGCAGCGCTGGGTTCACCTATCGCCAAGAGACCCAGTACTTC. This sequence encodes CSAGFTYRQETQYF.

This rearrangement joins TRBV24-1 to TRBJ2-1; 9 nucleotides match TRBD1. Trimming took 9 bases from V and 5 from J; bases not matched to a gene: 4. Germline CDR1 and CDR2: KGHDR and SFDVKD. The CDR3 spans 13 residues. CDR3 in amino acids: CATWDRENNEQFF. CDR3 nucleotides: TGTGCCACCTGGGACAGGGAAAACAATGAGCAGTTCTTC.

The chain links TRBV11-3 to TRBJ2-2, with D perhaps TRBD2 (5 bases). This CDR3 is built from 15 residues. Trimming cost V 8 bases and J 7 bases, with 20 bases left between them. The germline V gene encodes CDR1 SGHNT and CDR2 YENEEA. Here the CDR3 reads CASRAPGSGSGELFF. The CDR3 DNA sequence: TGTGCCAGCCGCGCCCCGGGATCTGGCAGCGGGGAGCTGTTTTTT.

V and J are TRBV6-5 and TRBJ2-7, with a weak D call TRBD1 (6 bases). Trimming took 2 bases from V and 3 from J, leaving 8 bases between them. This CDR3 contains 13 residues. Germline CDR1 MNHEY, CDR2 SVGAGI. Here the CDR3 reads CASSYARGYEQYF. The CDR3 DNA sequence: TGTGCCAGCAGTTACGCCAGGGGCTACGAGCAGTACTTC.